This T cell receptor (beta chain) is from a study of blood T cell repertoires in COVID-19. Study as a whole: There were acute and convalescent COVID-19 samples, and they came from the United States, Italy and Spain. From T cells, B-cell-depleted T cells, or PBMCs came the material, which was cDNA or gDNA.

Trimming shortened V by 6 bases and J by 0 bases, and 8 bases separated the two germline ends. Germline CDR1 SGHAT, CDR2 FQDESV (reference sequence). The CDR3 length is 13 residues. Assay used: immunoSEQ multiplex PCR; TCRdb lists only in-frame clones, some missing. This table holds some 150,000 clones, 80% to 90% found once. This clone was seen a few times. Seattle patients were enrolled while actively infected and followed longitudinally. The TCR sequence derives from a woman aged 60-75 years with COVID-19, enrolled during active disease. Sequenced sample: peripheral blood. The chain has TRBV11-1 and TRBJ2-5, with D possibly being TRBD1 (6 bases). CDR3 sequence (DNA): TGTGCCAGCAGAAGACAGGACCAAGAGACCCAGTACTTC. It yields the protein CASRRQDQETQYF.